This T cell receptor (beta chain) was recorded in a study of blood T cell repertoires in COVID-19. Here immunoSEQ multiplex PCR was the method, and the copy in TCRdb shows in-frame clones only, minus some. Among 200,000 to 250,000 clones listed, approximately 82% were seen once. The V segment lost 7 bases and the J segment 4 bases; nucleotides outside the gene matches: 4. The CDR3 consists of 12 residues. Germline CDR1 SNHLY, CDR2 FYNNEI. The sequencing sample was made of peripheral blood. This TCR came from a woman in her forties who had recovered from COVID-19. The rearrangement uses TRBV2 and TRBJ2-7, with 7 bases matching TRBD2. Here the CDR3 reads CASTPSGYEQYF. The CDR3 DNA follows: TGTGCCAGCACTCCTAGCGGATACGAGCAGTACTTC.